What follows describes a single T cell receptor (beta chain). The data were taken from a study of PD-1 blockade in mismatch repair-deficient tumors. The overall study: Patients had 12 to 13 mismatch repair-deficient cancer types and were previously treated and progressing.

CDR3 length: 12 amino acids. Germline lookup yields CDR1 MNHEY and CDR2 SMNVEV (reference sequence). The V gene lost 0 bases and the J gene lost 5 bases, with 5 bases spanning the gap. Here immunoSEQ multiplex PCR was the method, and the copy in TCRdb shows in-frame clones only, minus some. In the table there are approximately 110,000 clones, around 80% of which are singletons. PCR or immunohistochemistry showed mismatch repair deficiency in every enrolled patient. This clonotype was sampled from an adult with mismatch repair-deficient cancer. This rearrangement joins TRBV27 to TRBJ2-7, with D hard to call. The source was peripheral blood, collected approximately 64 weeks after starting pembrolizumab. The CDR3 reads CASSLSGDEQYF. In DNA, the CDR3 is TGTGCCAGCAGTTTATCCGGCGACGAGCAGTACTTC.